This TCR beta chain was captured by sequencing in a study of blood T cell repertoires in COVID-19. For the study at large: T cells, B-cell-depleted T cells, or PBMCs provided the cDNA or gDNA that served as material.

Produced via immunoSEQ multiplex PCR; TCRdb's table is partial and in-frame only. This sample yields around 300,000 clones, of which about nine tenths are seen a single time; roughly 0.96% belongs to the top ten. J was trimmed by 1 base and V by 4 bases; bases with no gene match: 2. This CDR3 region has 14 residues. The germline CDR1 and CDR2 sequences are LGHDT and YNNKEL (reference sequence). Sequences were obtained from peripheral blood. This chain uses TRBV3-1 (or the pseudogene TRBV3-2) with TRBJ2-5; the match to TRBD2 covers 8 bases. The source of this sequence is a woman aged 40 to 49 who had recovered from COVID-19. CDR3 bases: TGTGCCAGCAGCCCCACTAGCGGCCAAGAGACCCAGTACTTC. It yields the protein CASSPTSGQETQYF.